This TCR beta chain was sequenced for a study of blood T cell repertoires in COVID-19. At the level of the study: Acute and convalescent COVID-19 samples came from the United States, Italy and Spain. The cDNA or gDNA used as material had been derived from T cells, B-cell-depleted T cells, or PBMCs.

Authors' processing steps: It was from reference gene primer amplification that nucleated cell counts were estimated. The method was immunoSEQ multiplex PCR; TCRdb's version includes in-frame clones alone and lacks a portion of them. For V, J and clone size, that table is used; D and trimming come from the DNA. This sample has about 97,000 clones; around nine tenths occur once, and the top ten carry 15%. The table lists this clone with a few counts. Per the germline V gene, CDR1 is LGHDT and CDR2 is YNNKEL (reference sequence). CDR3 length: 15 amino acids. Trimming shortened V by 5 bases and J by 4 bases, and 12 bases separated the two germline ends.

The TCR comes from a human donor in a cohort sampled during active COVID-19. The chain links TRBV3-1 (or the pseudogene TRBV3-2) to TRBJ2-6, with a tentative D call TRBD1 (5 bases). Input material: peripheral blood. The CDR3: CASSVGALGANVLTF. The CDR3 bases are TGTGCCAGCAGCGTAGGGGCGCTCGGGGCCAACGTCCTGACTTTC.